Here is one TCR beta chain with its context. No antigen is known for it. No base-level quality is on record; no much larger clone is a single base apart. TCRbeta CDR3 regions were amplified from genomic DNA using the immunoSEQ Assay, a bias-controlled multiplex PCR. Per the original workflow: The number of nucleated cells in each sample was estimated from the amplification of reference gene primers within the assay. Sequence reads were collapsed and filtered to measure the absolute abundance of every unique TCRbeta CDR3 rearrangement. For each sample, productive Simpson clonality was calculated as the square root of Simpson's diversity index over productive rearrangements. TCRdb carries this immuneACCESS record with in-frame sequences only. Its versions omit some clonotypes, under half of them owing to an unresolved V gene in the studies checked, with the rest unexplained. V, J and clone size are taken as reported in that table, and D and trimming were inferred from the DNA itself. Present in this sample are around 84,000 clones, over 65% of which were seen just once. Clones ranked in the top ten supply over 5.5% of the sample.

Each collaborating institution followed its own protocols to collect whole blood in K2EDTA tubes. For TCRbeta analysis, collaborator samples were shipped as frozen whole blood, as isolated PBMCs, or as DNA extracted from either sample type. CDR1 and CDR2 are drawn from the germline V gene: SGHAT, FQNNGV. Trimming at the junction amounts to 1 base on V and 0 bases on J, and the germline ends lie 14 bases apart. The CDR3 runs 17 amino acids, cysteine and phenylalanine included. The retained sequence is limited to the CDR3, 51 bases, with the frame set at the first base. The data derive from a study of blood T cell repertoires in COVID-19 (dated by TCRdb to the early 2020s). Background for the entire study: The collaborator samples originated in the United States, Italy and Spain and spanned the acute and convalescent phases of COVID-19. The material from the prospective study consisted of cDNA or gDNA derived from T cells, B-cell-depleted T cells, or PBMCs. Subjects who had been exposed to COVID-19, were actively infected with it, or had recovered from it provided the deeply sampled blood TCRbeta repertoires that made up the dataset. A freely available public database, intended as a resource for researchers studying the immune response to SARS-CoV-2, is where the repertoires were released. Samples were obtained from the ongoing ImmuneRACE study (first 160 participants) and from 1,000 to 1,500 subjects provided by 6 global collaborators. The sample metadata nearly always contained a de-identified subject ID, COVID-19 status, age in years and sex. HLA class I and class II types, where available, came from metadata supplied by the sample provider rather than from assay-based typing. Broad study findings and their caveats: The quantity of clinical and demographic metadata differed by source and by participant and was supplied without curation.

The TCR originated in a man aged 45-60 years with active or convalescent COVID-19. The receptor chain draws on TRBV11-2 and TRBJ2-3; a tentative D match to TRBD2 spans 7 bases. Specimen: peripheral blood. The CDR3 has the sequence CASSLVGGLWSTDTQYF. The nucleotides read TGTGCCAGCAGCTTAGTCGGGGGGCTCTGGAGCACAGATACGCAGTATTTT.